A selection of T cell receptor beta chains follows, all from one sample in a study of blood T cell repertoires in COVID-19. The repertoire was sequenced with immunoSEQ multiplex PCR; TCRdb's copy has only in-frame clones and lacks some. This table holds tens of thousands of clones, around 73% found once. The sample was peripheral blood. The receptors shown here come from a man aged 65-85 years with acute or convalescent COVID-19. CDR3s include the opening cysteine and the closing phenylalanine or tryptophan. Fields, in order: clone size, J gene, D gene, V gene, CDR3 DNA, CDR3 protein. A D gene is named only where the DNA matches it firmly. Clone size appears in some rows only: once, few, many, or a class for an expanded clone.

>NA|TRBJ2-3|NA|TRBV5-5
TGTGCCAGCAGCTCCTCCCCCGAAGCCAGCACAGATACGCAGTATTTT
CASSSSPEASTDTQYF
>NA|TRBJ1-5|NA|TRBV27
TGTGCCAGCAGTTCTCAGGGGATCAATCAGCCCCAGCATTTT
CASSSQGINQPQHF
>NA|TRBJ2-2|NA|TRBV3-1/TRBV3-2
TGTGCCAGCAGCCTAGTTCAGGGAATATTTTCCGCCGGGGAGCTGTTTTTT
CASSLVQGIFSAGELFF
>NA|TRBJ2-2|TRBD2|TRBV4-3
TGCGCCAGCAGCCAAGCTCTTCTAGCGGGGGGGCTGGACGGGGAGCTGTTTTTT
CASSQALLAGGLDGELFF
>NA|TRBJ2-1|NA|TRBV6-5
TGTGCCAGCAGTTATGGCGGGTCCTACAATGAGCAGTTCTTC
CASSYGGSYNEQFF
>NA|TRBJ2-3|NA|TRBV24-1
TGTGCCACCAGTGGAGGGAATGTACGCTACGGGAATACGCAGTATTTT
CATSGGNVRYGNTQYF
>NA|TRBJ1-2|NA|TRBV11-2
TGTGCCAGCAGCTTTTGGGGGGGCGCATATGGCTACACCTTC
CASSFWGGAYGYTF
>NA|TRBJ1-2|NA|TRBV11-2
TGTGCCAGCAGGCCGACAGGCGCAGCTAACTATGGCTACACCTTC
CASRPTGAANYGYTF
>NA|TRBJ2-7|NA|TRBV7-6
TGTGCCAGCAGCTTAGGCAGCCAGGGATCCTACGAGCAGTACTTC
CASSLGSQGSYEQYF
>NA|TRBJ1-4|NA|TRBV7-2
TGTGCCAGCAGCGCAAACTCCCTAACTAATGAAAAACTGTTTTTT
CASSANSLTNEKLFF
>NA|TRBJ1-2|NA|TRBV10-2
TGCGCCAGCAGTGAGTCGGGGCGCTTGAGTGCGGGCTACACCTTC
CASSESGRLSAGYTF
>NA|TRBJ1-2|TRBD1|TRBV24-1
TGTGCCACCAGTGACCCAAGAAGAGACAGGGGGCCGGGATATGGCTACACCTTC
CATSDPRRDRGPGYGYTF
>few|TRBJ1-2|NA|TRBV20-1
TGCGCAGTGGCGCAGGACTATGGCTACACCTTC
CAVAQDYGYTF
>NA|TRBJ2-1|TRBD2|TRBV28
TGTGCCAGCAGTTTACTAGCGGGAGGAACCTACTACAATGAGCAGTTCTTC
CASSLLAGGTYYNEQFF
>NA|TRBJ1-2|NA|TRBV30
TGTGCCTGGGGGGTTATCGGCTATGGCTACACCTTC
CAWGVIGYGYTF
>NA|TRBJ1-1|NA|TRBV28
TGTGCCAGCAGTTTCGGCGTGGGGGGGGACACTGAAGCTTTCTTT
CASSFGVGGDTEAFF
>NA|TRBJ2-7|TRBD1|TRBV5-1
TGCGCCAGCAGCTGGGACAGGGGCTACGAGCAGTACTTC
CASSWDRGYEQYF
>NA|TRBJ2-7|TRBD1|TRBV7-2
TGTGCCAGCAGCTTAGCGCGAGGGACAGCCCACAGCTCCTACGAGCAGTACTTC
CASSLARGTAHSSYEQYF
>NA|TRBJ1-2|NA|TRBV27
TGTGCCAGCAGTTCCCCGGAGACCAACTATGGCTACACCTTC
CASSSPETNYGYTF
>few|TRBJ1-2|TRBD1|TRBV29-1
TGCAGCGGCGAGGAGGGGGCCCCTAACTATGGCTACACCTTC
CSGEEGAPNYGYTF
>once|TRBJ2-7|TRBD1|TRBV7-9
TGTGCCAGCAGCTACGGGACAGGAGTGGCTCAGCAGTACTTC
CASSYGTGVAQQYF
>NA|TRBJ1-1|NA|TRBV3-1/TRBV3-2
TGTGCCAGCACCGATAACCTCAGGGGAGCTTTCTTT
CASTDNLRGAFF
>NA|TRBJ1-6|NA|TRBV3-1/TRBV3-2
TGTGCCAGCAGCCCTGGACAGTTTACCGGCTCCTATAATTCACCCCTCCACTTT
CASSPGQFTGSYNSPLHF
>NA|TRBJ1-1|NA|TRBV6-5
TGTGCCAGCAGTTACGGGGAGACGAACACTGAAGCTTTCTTT
CASSYGETNTEAFF
>NA|TRBJ2-1|TRBD2|TRBV5-1
TGCGCCAGCAGCTCTTTTGCCGGGACTAGCGGTTACAATGAGCAGTTCTTC
CASSSFAGTSGYNEQFF